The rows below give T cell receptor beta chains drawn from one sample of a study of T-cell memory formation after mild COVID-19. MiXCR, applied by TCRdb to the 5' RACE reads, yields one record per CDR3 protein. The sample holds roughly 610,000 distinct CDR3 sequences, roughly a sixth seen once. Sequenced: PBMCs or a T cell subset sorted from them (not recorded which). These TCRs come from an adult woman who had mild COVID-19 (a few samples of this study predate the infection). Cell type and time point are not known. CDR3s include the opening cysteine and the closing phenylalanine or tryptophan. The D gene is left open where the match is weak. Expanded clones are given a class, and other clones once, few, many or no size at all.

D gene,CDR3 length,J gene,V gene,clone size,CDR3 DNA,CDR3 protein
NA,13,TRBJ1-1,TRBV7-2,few,TGTGCCAGCCGATTTGTCCGGAACACTGAAGCTTTCTTT,CASRFVRNTEAFF
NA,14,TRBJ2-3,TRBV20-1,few,TGCAGTGCGCCCGAGGGGGGCCCCACAGATACGCAGTATTTT,CSAPEGGPTDTQYF
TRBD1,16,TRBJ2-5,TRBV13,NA,TGTGCCAGCAGCTTATCCTATGGACAGGGGACGAAGACCCAGTACTTC,CASSLSYGQGTKTQYF
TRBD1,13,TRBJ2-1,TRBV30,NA,TGTGCCTGGAGTTTGGGACAGAACTTAGAGCAGTTCTTC,CAWSLGQNLEQFF
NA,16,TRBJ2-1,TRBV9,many,TGTGCCAGCAGCGTAGTTCCCGAATCGACTAACAATGAGCAGTTCTTC,CASSVVPESTNNEQFF
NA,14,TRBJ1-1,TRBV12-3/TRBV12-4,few,TGTGCCAGCAGTTCCGGGATCGGGGACACTGAAGCTTTCTTT,CASSSGIGDTEAFF
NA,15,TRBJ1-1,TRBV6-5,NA,TGTGCCAGCAGATCGGGAGGCTCGGGGGACACTGAAGCTTTCTTT,CASRSGGSGDTEAFF
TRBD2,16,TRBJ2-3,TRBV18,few,TGTGCCAGCTCACTTATGTCTAGCGGGAGTGCAGATACGCAGTATTTT,CASSLMSSGSADTQYF
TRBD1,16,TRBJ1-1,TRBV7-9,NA,TGTGCCAGCAGCTTAGCGGGACAGGGTTGGAACACTGAAGCTTTCTTT,CASSLAGQGWNTEAFF
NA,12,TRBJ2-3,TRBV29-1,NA,TGCAGCGCGCAGCGGATCACAGATACGCAGTATTTT,CSAQRITDTQYF
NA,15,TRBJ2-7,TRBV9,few,TGTGCCAGCAGCGTAGAGCCCGGGGAAACGGTCGAGCAGTACTTC,CASSVEPGETVEQYF
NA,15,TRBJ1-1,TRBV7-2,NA,TGTGCCAGCAGCTTAACAGGGTTGAGTTACACTGAAGCTTTCTTT,CASSLTGLSYTEAFF
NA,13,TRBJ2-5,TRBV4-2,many,TGTGCCAGCAGCCAGGGCTTAAGGGAGACCCAGTACTTC,CASSQGLRETQYF
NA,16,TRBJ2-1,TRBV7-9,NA,TGTGCCAGCAGCTTTATAAGGGCAGGGAGTCACAATGAGCAGTTCTTC,CASSFIRAGSHNEQFF
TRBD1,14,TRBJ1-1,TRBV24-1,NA,TGTGCCACCAGTGAAACAGGGGGCGAAACTGAAGCTTTCTTT,CATSETGGETEAFF
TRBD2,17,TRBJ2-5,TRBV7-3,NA,TGTGCCAGCAGCTTATCCCCCCCCTCAGCGGGGGAAGAGACCCAGTACTTC,CASSLSPPSAGEETQYF